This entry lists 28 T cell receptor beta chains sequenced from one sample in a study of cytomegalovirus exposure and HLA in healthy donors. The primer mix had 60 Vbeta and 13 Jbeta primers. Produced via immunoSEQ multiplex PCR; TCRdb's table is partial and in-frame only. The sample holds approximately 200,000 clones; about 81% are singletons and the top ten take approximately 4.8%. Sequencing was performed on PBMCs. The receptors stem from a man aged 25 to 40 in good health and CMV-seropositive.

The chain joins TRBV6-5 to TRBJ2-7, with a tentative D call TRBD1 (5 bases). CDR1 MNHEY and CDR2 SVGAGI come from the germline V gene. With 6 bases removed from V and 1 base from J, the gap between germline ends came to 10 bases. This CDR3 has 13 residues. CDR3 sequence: CASSRTPSYEQYF. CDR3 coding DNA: TGTGCCAGCAGCCGGACACCGTCCTACGAGCAGTACTTC.

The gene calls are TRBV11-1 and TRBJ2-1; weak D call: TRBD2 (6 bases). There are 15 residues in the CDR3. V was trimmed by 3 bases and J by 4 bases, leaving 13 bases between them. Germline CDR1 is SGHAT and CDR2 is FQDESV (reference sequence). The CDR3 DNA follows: TGTGCCAGCAGCTTTTTACTCGGAGGGTACAATGAGCAGTTCTTC. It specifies CASSFLLGGYNEQFF.

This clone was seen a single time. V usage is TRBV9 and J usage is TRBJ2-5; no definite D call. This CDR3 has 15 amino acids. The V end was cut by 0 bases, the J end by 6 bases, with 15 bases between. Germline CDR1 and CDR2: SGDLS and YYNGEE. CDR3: CASSVVAVPPQTQYF. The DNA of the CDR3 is TGTGCCAGCAGCGTAGTGGCAGTTCCCCCTCAGACCCAGTACTTC.

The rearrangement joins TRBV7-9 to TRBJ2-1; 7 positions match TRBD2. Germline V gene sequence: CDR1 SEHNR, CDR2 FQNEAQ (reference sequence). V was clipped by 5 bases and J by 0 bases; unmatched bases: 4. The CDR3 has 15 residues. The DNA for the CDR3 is TGTGCCAGCAGCCCAAGCGGGGCCTCCTACAATGAGCAGTTCTTC. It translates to CASSPSGASYNEQFF. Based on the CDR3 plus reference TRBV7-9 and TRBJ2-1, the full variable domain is DTGVSQNPRHKITKRGQNVTFRCDPISEHNRLYWYRQTLGQGPEFLTYFQNEAQLEKSRLLSDRFSAERPKGSFSTLEIQRTEQGDSAMYLCASSPSGASYNEQFFGPGTRLTVL.

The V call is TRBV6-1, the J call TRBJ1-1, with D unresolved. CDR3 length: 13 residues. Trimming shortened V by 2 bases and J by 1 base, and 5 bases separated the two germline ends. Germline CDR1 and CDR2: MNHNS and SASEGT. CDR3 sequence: CASSELQNTEAFF. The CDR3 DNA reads TGTGCCAGCAGTGAATTACAGAACACTGAAGCTTTCTTT.

CDR3 sequence: CASSFLSRTAFLYEQYF. CDR3 in DNA: TGTGCCAGCAGCTTCCTCTCCCGGACAGCTTTCCTCTACGAGCAGTACTTC. V usage is TRBV27 and J usage is TRBJ2-5, with a weak D call TRBD1 (6 bases). The DNA end is more similar to TRBJ2-7, so the J call may be wrong. Germline V CDR1 and CDR2: MNHEY, SMNVEV (reference sequence). The CDR3 spans 17 residues.

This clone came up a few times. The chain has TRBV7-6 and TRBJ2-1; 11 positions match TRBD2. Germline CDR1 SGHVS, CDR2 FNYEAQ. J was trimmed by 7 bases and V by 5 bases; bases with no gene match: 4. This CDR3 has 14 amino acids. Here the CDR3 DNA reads TGTGCCAGCAGCAGTAGCGGGAGGGGTAATGAGCAGTTCTTC. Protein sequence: CASSSSGRGNEQFF.

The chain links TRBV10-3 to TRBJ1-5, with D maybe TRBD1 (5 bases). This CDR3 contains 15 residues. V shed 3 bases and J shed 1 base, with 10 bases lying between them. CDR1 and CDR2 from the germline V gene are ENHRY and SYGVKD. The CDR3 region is CAISESRQSNQPQHF. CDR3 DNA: TGTGCCATCAGTGAAAGCAGACAGAGCAATCAGCCCCAGCATTTT.

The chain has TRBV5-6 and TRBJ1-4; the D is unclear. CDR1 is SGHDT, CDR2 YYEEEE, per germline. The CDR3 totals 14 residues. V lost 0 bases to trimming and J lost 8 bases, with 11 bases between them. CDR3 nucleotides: TGTGCCAGCAGCTTGGCTTCCATACGGGAAAAACTGTTTTTT. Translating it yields CASSLASIREKLFF.

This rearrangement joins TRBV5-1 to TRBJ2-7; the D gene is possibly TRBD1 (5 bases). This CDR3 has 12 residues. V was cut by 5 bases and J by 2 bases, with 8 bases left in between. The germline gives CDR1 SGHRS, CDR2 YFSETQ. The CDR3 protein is CASRGLTYEQYF. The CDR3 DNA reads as TGCGCCAGCAGGGGGCTAACCTACGAGCAGTACTTC. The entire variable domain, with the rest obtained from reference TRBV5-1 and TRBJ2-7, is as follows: KAGVTQTPRYLIKTRGQQVTLSCSPISGHRSVSWYQQTPGQGLQFLFEYFSETQRNKGNFPGRFSGRQFSNSRSEMNVSTLELGDSALYLCASRGLTYEQYFGPGTRLTVT.

DNA for the CDR3: TGTGCCAGTAGTATCGGACAGTCCCTTGGGCAGTTCTTC. This translates into CASSIGQSLGQFF. The chain combines TRBV19 with TRBJ2-1; D perhaps matches TRBD1 (6 bases). V was clipped by 3 bases and J by 12 bases, with 15 bases between them. CDR1 is LNHDA and CDR2 is SQIVND in the germline V gene (reference sequence). The CDR3 is 13 amino acids.

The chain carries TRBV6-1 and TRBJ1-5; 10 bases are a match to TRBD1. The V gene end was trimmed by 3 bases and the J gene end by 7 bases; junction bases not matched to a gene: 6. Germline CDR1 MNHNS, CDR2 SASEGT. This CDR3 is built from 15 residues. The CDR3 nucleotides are TGTGCCAGCAGTGAGGGGACAGGGGTGTGGCAGCCCCAGCATTTT. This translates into CASSEGTGVWQPQHF.

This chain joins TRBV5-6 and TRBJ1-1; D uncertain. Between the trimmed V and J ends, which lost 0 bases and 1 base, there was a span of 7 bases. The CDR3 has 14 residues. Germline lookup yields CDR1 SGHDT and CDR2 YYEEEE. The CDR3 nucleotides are TGTGCCAGCAGCTTGGGGGCGACGAACACTGAAGCTTTCTTT. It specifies CASSLGATNTEAFF.

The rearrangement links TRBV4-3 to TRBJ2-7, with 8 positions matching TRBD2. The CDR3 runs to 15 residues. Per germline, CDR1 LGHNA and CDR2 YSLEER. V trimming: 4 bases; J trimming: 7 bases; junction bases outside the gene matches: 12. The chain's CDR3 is CASSLGVERGLEQYF. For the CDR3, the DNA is TGCGCCAGCAGCCTGGGTGTGGAGCGGGGGCTGGAGCAGTACTTC.

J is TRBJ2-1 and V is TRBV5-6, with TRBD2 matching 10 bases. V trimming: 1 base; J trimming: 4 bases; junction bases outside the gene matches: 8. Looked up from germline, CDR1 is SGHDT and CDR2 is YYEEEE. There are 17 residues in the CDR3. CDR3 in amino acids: CASSLSASGRLYNEQFF. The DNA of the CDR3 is TGTGCCAGCAGCTTGTCGGCTAGCGGGAGATTGTACAATGAGCAGTTCTTC. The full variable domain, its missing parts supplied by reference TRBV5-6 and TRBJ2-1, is DAGVTQSPTHLIKTRGQQVTLRCSPKSGHDTVSWYQQALGQGPQFIFQYYEEEERQRGNFPDRFSGHQFPNYSSELNVNALLLGDSALYLCASSLSASGRLYNEQFFGPGTRLTVL.

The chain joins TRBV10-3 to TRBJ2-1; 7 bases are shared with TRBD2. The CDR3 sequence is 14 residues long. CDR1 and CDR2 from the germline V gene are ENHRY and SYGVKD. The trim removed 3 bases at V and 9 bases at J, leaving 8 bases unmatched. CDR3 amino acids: CAISDEGGRGEQFF. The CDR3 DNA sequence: TGTGCCATCAGTGATGAGGGAGGGCGGGGTGAGCAGTTCTTC.

CDR3 protein: CASSPASGPYNEQFF. CDR3 nucleotides: TGTGCCAGCAGCCCCGCTAGCGGGCCTTACAATGAGCAGTTCTTC. The chain joins TRBV14 to TRBJ2-1; 8 nucleotides line up with TRBD2. The CDR3 totals 15 residues. From germline, CDR1 is SGHDN and CDR2 FVKESK. V dropped 4 bases and J dropped 4; count of bases not matched to a gene: 6.

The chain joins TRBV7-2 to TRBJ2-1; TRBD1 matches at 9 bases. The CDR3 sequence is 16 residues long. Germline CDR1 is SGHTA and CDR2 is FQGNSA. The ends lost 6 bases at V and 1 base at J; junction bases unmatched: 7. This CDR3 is CASRRTGVGSYNEQFF. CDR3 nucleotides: TGTGCCAGCAGACGGACAGGGGTTGGGTCCTACAATGAGCAGTTCTTC.

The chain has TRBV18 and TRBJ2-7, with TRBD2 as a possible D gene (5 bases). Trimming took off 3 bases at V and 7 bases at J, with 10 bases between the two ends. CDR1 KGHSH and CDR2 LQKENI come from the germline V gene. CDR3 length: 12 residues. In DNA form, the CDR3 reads TGTGCCAGCTCACCTACCCGGGAAGAGCAGTACTTC. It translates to CASSPTREEQYF.

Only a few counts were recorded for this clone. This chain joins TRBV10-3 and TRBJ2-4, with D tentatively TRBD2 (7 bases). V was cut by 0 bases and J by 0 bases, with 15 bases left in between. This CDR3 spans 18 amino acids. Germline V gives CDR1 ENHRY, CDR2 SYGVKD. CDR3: CAISESQGRGLAKNIQYF. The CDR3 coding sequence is TGTGCCATCAGTGAGTCGCAGGGGCGGGGGTTAGCCAAAAACATTCAGTACTTC.

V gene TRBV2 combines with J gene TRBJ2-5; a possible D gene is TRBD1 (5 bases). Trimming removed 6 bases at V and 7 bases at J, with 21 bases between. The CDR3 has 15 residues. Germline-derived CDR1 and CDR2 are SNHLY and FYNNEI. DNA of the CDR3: TGTGCCAGCAGCCTTTGGGCTACCCAGGGCGGGACCCAGTACTTC. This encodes CASSLWATQGGTQYF.

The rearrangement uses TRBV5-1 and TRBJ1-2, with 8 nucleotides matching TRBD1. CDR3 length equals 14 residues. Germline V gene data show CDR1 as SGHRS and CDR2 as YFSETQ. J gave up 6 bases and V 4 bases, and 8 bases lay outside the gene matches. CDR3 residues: CASSPGQGADGYTF. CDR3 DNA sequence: TGCGCCAGCAGCCCCGGACAGGGTGCGGATGGCTACACCTTC.

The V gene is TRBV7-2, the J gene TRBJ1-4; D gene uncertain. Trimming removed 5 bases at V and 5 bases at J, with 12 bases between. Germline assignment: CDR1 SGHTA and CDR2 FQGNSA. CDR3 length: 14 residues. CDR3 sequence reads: CASSRPAANEKLFF. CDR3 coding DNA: TGTGCCAGCAGCCGCCCGGCGGCGAATGAAAAACTGTTTTTT.

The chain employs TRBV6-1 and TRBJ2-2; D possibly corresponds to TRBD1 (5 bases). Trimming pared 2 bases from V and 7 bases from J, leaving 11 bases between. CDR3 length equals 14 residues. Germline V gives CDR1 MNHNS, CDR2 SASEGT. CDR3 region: CASSEYAGRGELFF. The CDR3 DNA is TGTGCCAGCAGTGAATACGCAGGGCGCGGGGAGCTGTTTTTT.

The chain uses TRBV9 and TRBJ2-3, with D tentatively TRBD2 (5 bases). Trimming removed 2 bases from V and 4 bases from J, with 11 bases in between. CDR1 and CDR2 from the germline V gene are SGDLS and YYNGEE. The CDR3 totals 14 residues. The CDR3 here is CASSVLSVPDTQYF. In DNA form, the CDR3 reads TGTGCCAGCAGCGTCCTTAGCGTCCCAGATACGCAGTATTTT.

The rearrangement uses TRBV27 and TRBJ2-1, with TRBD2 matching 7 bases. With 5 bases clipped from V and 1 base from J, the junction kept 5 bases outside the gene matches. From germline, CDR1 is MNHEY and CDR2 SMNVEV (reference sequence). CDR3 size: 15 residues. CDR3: CASSKLAASYNEQFF. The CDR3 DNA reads TGTGCCAGCAGTAAGCTAGCGGCGTCCTACAATGAGCAGTTCTTC.

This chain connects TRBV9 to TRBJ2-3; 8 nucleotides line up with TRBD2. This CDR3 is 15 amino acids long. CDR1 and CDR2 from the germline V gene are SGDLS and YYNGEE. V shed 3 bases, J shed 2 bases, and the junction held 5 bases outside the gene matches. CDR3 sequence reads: CASSASGGPTDTQYF. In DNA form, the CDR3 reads TGTGCCAGCAGCGCCTCGGGGGGGCCCACAGATACGCAGTATTTT.

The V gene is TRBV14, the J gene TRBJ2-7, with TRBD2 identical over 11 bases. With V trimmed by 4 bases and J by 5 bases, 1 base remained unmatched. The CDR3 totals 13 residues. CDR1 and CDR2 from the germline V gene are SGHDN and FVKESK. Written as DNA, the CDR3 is TGTGCCAGCAGCCCTAGCGGGAGGCACGAGCAGTACTTC. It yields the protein CASSPSGRHEQYF.